These 23 T cell receptor beta chains share one sample of origin, sequenced in a study of metastatic and nonmetastatic thyroid tumors. TCRdb redid the clone calls on the PCR reads using MiXCR. The sample records tens of thousands of clones, about 13% being singletons. Ahead of thyroid surgery, no patient had received treatment of any kind. The sample comprised blood. These receptor sequences come from a female donor with papillary thyroid cancer or a benign thyroid nodule (not recorded which). Some clones in this sample may be carry-over from other donors' samples.

This clone was observed a few times. A read error may be the cause here, since a much bigger clone is one base away. The V and J genes are TRBV27 and TRBJ1-1; D is unresolved. The CDR3 loop spans 14 amino acids. CDR1 and CDR2 (germline): MNHEY, SMNVEV (reference sequence). CDR3 nucleotide sequence: TGTGCCAGCATTTTATTTCGGGGGAACACTGAAGCTTTCTTT. This codes for CASILFRGNTEAFF.

This chain uses TRBV7-3 with TRBJ2-6; unclear D gene. Between the trimmed V and J ends, which lost 2 bases and 0 bases, there was a span of 8 bases. The CDR3 runs to 16 residues. Germline CDR1 is SGHTA and CDR2 is FQGTGA. The CDR3 DNA reads TGTGCCAGCAGCTTATTCCAGAACTCTGGGGCCAACGTCCTGACTTTC. Encoded protein: CASSLFQNSGANVLTF.

This clone has a count of ten or more. V gene TRBV6-2 or TRBV6-3 combines with J gene TRBJ2-2, with D maybe TRBD1 (5 bases). The CDR3 runs to 14 residues. Germline V gene sequence: CDR1 MNHEY, CDR2 SVGEGT. Trimming took 7 bases from V and 6 from J, leaving 15 bases between them. CDR3 sequence reads: CASTLGAGPGELFF. The CDR3 nucleotides read TGTGCCAGCACCCTAGGGGCTGGCCCCGGGGAGCTGTTTTTT.

This clone was observed at least ten times. The chain recombines TRBV20-1 with TRBJ2-7, with TRBD1 matching 10 bases. V shed 5 bases, J shed 6 bases, and the junction held 13 bases outside the gene matches. Per the germline V gene, CDR1 is DFQATT and CDR2 is SNEGSKA (reference sequence). This CDR3 region has 15 residues. The CDR3 region is CSAFLGPGQGSEQYF. Here the CDR3 DNA reads TGCAGTGCTTTCCTAGGCCCGGGACAGGGGAGCGAGCAGTACTTC.

This clone has a count of ten or more. CDR3 in DNA: TGTGCCACCAGTGACGAAGGACCGAAAGAGACCCAGTACTTC. Translating it yields CATSDEGPKETQYF. The J gene is TRBJ2-5, the V gene TRBV24-1, with D unclear. This CDR3 spans 14 amino acids. The germline gives CDR1 KGHDR, CDR2 SFDVKD. The V and J ends lost 4 bases and 3 bases respectively, with 11 bases between them.

The chain uses TRBV5-6 and TRBJ2-1, with D possibly matching TRBD2 (5 bases). This CDR3 is built from 13 residues. The V gene's germline CDR1 is SGHDT and CDR2 YYEEEE. V was trimmed by 3 bases and J by 5 bases, leaving 9 bases between them. CDR3 region: CASSWTGNNEQFF. CDR3 nucleotides: TGTGCCAGCAGCTGGACTGGGAACAATGAGCAGTTCTTC.

This clone was recorded many times. This chain connects TRBV9 to TRBJ2-5; 8 bases line up with TRBD2. CDR3 length equals 17 residues. The J segment lost 1 base and the V segment lost 0 bases, leaving 8 bases of the junction unmatched. In germline, CDR1 is SGDLS, CDR2 YYNGEE. CDR3 protein: CASSVATSGGSQETQYF. The CDR3 region has the DNA TGTGCCAGCAGCGTAGCGACGTCGGGAGGGTCCCAAGAGACCCAGTACTTC.

This clone has ten or more counts. J is TRBJ2-5 and V is TRBV9; D is tentatively TRBD1 or TRBD2 (7 bases each). Deletions cut 3 bases from V and 1 base from J, with 19 bases between. Looked up from germline, CDR1 is SGDLS and CDR2 is YYNGEE. The CDR3 sequence is 17 residues long. CDR3 bases: TGTGCCAGCAGCGATGGGGGGGCCGGGACAGTCCAAGAGACCCAGTACTTC. Protein sequence: CASSDGGAGTVQETQYF. The full variable domain, completed using reference TRBV9 and TRBJ2-5, is DSGVTQTPKHLITATGQRVTLRCSPRSGDLSVYWYQQSLDQGLQFLIQYYNGEERAKGNILERFSAQQFPDLHSELNLSSLELGDSALYFCASSDGGAGTVQETQYFGPGTRLLVL.

This clone was observed many times. The J gene is TRBJ1-1, the V gene TRBV28; TRBD1 matches at 7 bases. The CDR3 has 14 amino acids. Germline assignment: CDR1 MDHEN and CDR2 SYDVKM. J gave up 4 bases and V 6 bases, and 8 bases lay outside the gene matches. CDR3 sequence: CASSPPDRVTEAFF. For the CDR3, the DNA is TGTGCCAGCAGCCCACCCGACAGGGTCACTGAAGCTTTCTTT.

The chain combines TRBV6-2 or TRBV6-3 with TRBJ2-3; 8 nucleotides match TRBD2. The V segment lost 6 bases and the J segment 5 bases; nucleotides outside the gene matches: 1. CDR1 is MNHEY and CDR2 is SVGEGT in the germline V gene. The CDR3 totals 12 residues. The CDR3 sequence: CASSLAGDTQYF. Here the CDR3 DNA reads TGTGCCAGCAGCCTAGCGGGAGATACGCAGTATTTT.

This clone was seen ten or more times. This sample includes further DNA sequences coding for the same CDR3. The CDR3 region has the DNA TGTGCCAGCAGCTTGGGACTCCCCGGGGCCAACGTCCTGACTTTC. It specifies CASSLGLPGANVLTF. The V and J genes are TRBV7-8 and TRBJ2-6; D perhaps matches TRBD2 (6 bases). Trimming cost V 3 bases and J 4 bases, with 10 bases left between them. CDR3 length: 15 residues. Germline CDR1 is SGHVS and CDR2 is FQNEAQ.

This clone has at least ten counts. The sample holds other DNA sequences that translate to the same CDR3. The chain has TRBV28 and TRBJ2-1; no reliable D call. The CDR3 runs 13 residues. V was cut by 6 bases and J by 8 bases, with 14 bases left in between. The germline V gene has CDR1 MDHEN and CDR2 SYDVKM. The CDR3 bases are TGTGCCAGCAGCCTCTCAGGTCTCGATGAGCAGTTCTTC. As protein: CASSLSGLDEQFF. Filled out from reference TRBV28 and TRBJ2-1, the complete variable domain reads DVKVTQSSRYLVKRTGEKVFLECVQDMDHENMFWYRQDPGLGLRLIYFSYDVKMKEKGDIPEGYSVSREKKERFSLILESASTNQTSMYLCASSLSGLDEQFFGPGTRLTVL.

This clone has at least ten counts. The chain uses TRBV28 and TRBJ1-5; TRBD1 might be the D (5 bases). CDR3 size: 15 residues. Germline V lookup: CDR1 MDHEN, CDR2 SYDVKM. The V end was cut by 5 bases, the J end by 3 bases, with 14 bases between. The DNA for the CDR3 is TGTGCCAGCAGTACTCCTCAGGGTATCAATCAGCCCCAGCATTTT. It translates to CASSTPQGINQPQHF.

This clone came up many times. This sequence joins TRBV5-1 and TRBJ2-2; possible D gene TRBD2, 5 bases. Trimming removed 2 bases at V and 1 base at J, with 9 bases between. This CDR3 region has 15 residues. Looked up from germline, CDR1 is SGHRS and CDR2 is YFSETQ. The CDR3 region is CASSFITRNTGELFF. The DNA of the CDR3 is TGCGCCAGCAGCTTTATAACTAGGAACACCGGGGAGCTGTTTTTT.

This clone came up many times. CDR3 loop: CASSLLSQKLFF. For the CDR3, the DNA is TGTGCCAGCAGTTTATTATCCCAAAAACTGTTTTTT. The genes are TRBV28 and TRBJ1-4; D ambiguous. CDR3 length: 12 residues. Germline-derived CDR1 and CDR2 are MDHEN and SYDVKM. V lost 1 base to trimming and J lost 9 bases, with 6 bases between them. Using reference TRBV28 and TRBJ1-4 for the parts outside the CDR3, the full variable domain is DVKVTQSSRYLVKRTGEKVFLECVQDMDHENMFWYRQDPGLGLRLIYFSYDVKMKEKGDIPEGYSVSREKKERFSLILESASTNQTSMYLCASSLLSQKLFFGSGTQLSVL.

The V and J genes are TRBV28 and TRBJ1-5, with D perhaps TRBD1 (5 bases). The V and J ends lost 10 bases and 9 bases respectively, with 16 bases between them. CDR1 MDHEN and CDR2 SYDVKM come from the germline V gene. The length of the CDR3 is 12 residues. The CDR3 DNA sequence: TGTGCCATCACCACCCCCAGGGTGCCCCAGCATTTT. This translates into CAITTPRVPQHF.

This clone was counted many times. The chain uses TRBV20-1 and TRBJ2-5; no clear D. CDR1 DFQATT and CDR2 SNEGSKA come from the germline V gene (reference sequence). Trimming cost V 1 base and J 5 bases, with 5 bases left between them. The CDR3 sequence is 11 residues long. The CDR3 DNA reads as TGCAGTGCTAGAGCTTGGGAGACCCAGTACTTC. It translates to CSARAWETQYF.

Concerning this clone itself: Its ends do not fully match the called genes, so a read error is possible. The chain recombines TRBV5-5 with TRBJ2-7; D may correspond to TRBD1 or TRBD2 (5 bases each). Germline V gives CDR1 SGHKS, CDR2 YYEKEE (reference sequence). The CDR3 is 15 residues long. CDR3 coding DNA: TGTGCCAGCATCTTGAGAGCAGGGACGGGTTACGAGCATTACTTC. Translation gives CASILRAGTGYEHYF.

This chain links TRBV30 with TRBJ1-2; D ambiguous. The CDR3 runs to 13 residues. Germline V gene lookup returns CDR1 GTSNPN and CDR2 SVGIG (reference sequence). Trimming took 2 bases from V and 8 from J, leaving 15 bases between them. The CDR3 DNA is TGTGCCTGGAGTCCGTATACCTCGACGGGCTACACCTTC. It is translated as CAWSPYTSTGYTF.

This clone was seen repeatedly, ten times or more. This chain joins TRBV4-2 and TRBJ2-7, with no clear D. The CDR3 contains 14 residues. Trimming removed 0 bases from V and 4 bases from J, with 10 bases in between. CDR1 and CDR2 (germline): LGHNA, YNFKEQ. CDR3 amino acids: CASSQDPTSYEQYF. The DNA for the CDR3 is TGTGCCAGCAGCCAAGATCCGACTTCGTACGAGCAGTACTTC.

This clone was seen at least ten times. V gene TRBV4-2 combines with J gene TRBJ2-7; TRBD2 agrees at 8 bases. CDR1 and CDR2 (germline): LGHNA, YNFKEQ. CDR3 length equals 15 residues. The J segment lost 4 bases and the V segment lost 4 bases, leaving 9 bases of the junction unmatched. CDR3: CASSRNQREPYEQYF. Here the CDR3 DNA reads TGTGCCAGCAGCCGTAACCAGCGGGAGCCATACGAGCAGTACTTC.

This chain uses TRBV25-1 with TRBJ1-1; D is possibly TRBD1 (6 bases). The CDR3 has 15 residues. Germline CDR1 is MGHDK and CDR2 is SYGVNS. V was clipped by 6 bases and J by 0 bases, with 14 bases between them. This CDR3 is CASRKGQRMNTEAFF. The CDR3 region has the DNA TGTGCCAGCAGGAAAGGACAGCGGATGAACACTGAAGCTTTCTTT.

The sample holds a few counts of this clone. This CDR3 is CAISGTGRNEQFF. In DNA form, the CDR3 reads TGTGCCATCAGTGGAACAGGGAGGAATGAGCAGTTCTTC. The chain employs TRBV10-3 and TRBJ2-1; D may be TRBD1 or TRBD2 (6 bases each). Germline values: CDR1 ENHRY, CDR2 SYGVKD. With 4 bases removed from V and 7 bases from J, the gap between germline ends came to 11 bases. The CDR3 is 13 residues long.